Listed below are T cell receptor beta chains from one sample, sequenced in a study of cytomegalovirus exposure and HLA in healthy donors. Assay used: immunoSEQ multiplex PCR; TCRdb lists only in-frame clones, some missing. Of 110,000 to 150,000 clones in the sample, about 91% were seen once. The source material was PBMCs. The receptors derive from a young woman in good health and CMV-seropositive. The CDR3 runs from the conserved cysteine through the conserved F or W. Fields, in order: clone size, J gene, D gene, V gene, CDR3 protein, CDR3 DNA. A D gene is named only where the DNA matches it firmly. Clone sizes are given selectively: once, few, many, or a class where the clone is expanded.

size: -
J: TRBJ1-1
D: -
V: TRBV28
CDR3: CASSLVQGPAMNTEAFF
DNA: TGTGCCAGCAGTTTGGTCCAGGGGCCCGCCATGAACACTGAAGCTTTCTTT

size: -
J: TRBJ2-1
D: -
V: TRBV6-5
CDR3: CASSYELHGGEQFF
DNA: TGTGCCAGCAGTTACGAACTACACGGCGGTGAGCAGTTCTTC

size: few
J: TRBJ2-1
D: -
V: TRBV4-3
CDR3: CASSQDGQVQFF
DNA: TGCGCCAGCAGCCAAGATGGACAAGTACAGTTCTTC

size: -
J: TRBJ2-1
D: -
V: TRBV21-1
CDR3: CASSKLGTRWTQRSYNEQFF
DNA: TGTGCCAGCAGCAAACTGGGGACTAGATGGACCCAGCGGTCCTACAATGAGCAGTTCTTC

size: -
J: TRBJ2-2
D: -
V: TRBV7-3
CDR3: CASSSGGGELFF
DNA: TGTGCCAGCAGCTCCGGTGGCGGGGAGCTGTTTTTT

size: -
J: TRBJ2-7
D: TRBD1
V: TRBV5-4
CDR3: CASSQTGKSDEQYF
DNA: TGTGCCAGCAGCCAGACAGGGAAGAGTGACGAGCAGTACTTC

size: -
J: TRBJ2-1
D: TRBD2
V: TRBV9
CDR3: CASSVGLPSGGSEDNEQFF
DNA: TGTGCCAGCAGCGTCGGACTTCCTAGCGGGGGGTCTGAGGACAATGAGCAGTTCTTC

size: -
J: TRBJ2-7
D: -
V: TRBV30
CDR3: CACFRPGPYEQYF
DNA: TGTGCCTGCTTCCGGCCAGGCCCCTACGAGCAGTACTTC

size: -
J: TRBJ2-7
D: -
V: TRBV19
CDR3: CASSEVADDSYEQYF
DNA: TGTGCCAGTAGTGAGGTAGCGGACGACTCCTACGAGCAGTACTTC

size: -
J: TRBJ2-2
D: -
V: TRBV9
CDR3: CASSVSGYIGELFF
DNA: TGTGCCAGCAGCGTCTCCGGGTATATCGGGGAGCTGTTTTTT

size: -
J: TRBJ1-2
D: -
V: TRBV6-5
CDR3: CASTRSPRYGYTF
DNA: TGTGCCAGCACCCGTTCCCCCCGGTATGGCTACACCTTC

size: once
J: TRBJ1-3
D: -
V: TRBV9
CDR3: CASSVDGGTYNSGNTIYF
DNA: TGTGCCAGCAGCGTAGACGGGGGAACGTACAACTCTGGAAACACCATATATTTT

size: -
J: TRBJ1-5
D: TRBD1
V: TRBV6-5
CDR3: CASSYSHRGNQPQHF
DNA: TGTGCCAGCAGTTACTCTCACAGGGGTAATCAGCCCCAGCATTTT

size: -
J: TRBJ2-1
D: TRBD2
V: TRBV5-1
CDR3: CASSGVGGGGNEQFF
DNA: TGCGCCAGCAGCGGGGTTGGCGGGGGAGGGAATGAGCAGTTCTTC

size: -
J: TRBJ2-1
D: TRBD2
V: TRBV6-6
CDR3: CASSLGGGSNEQFF
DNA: TGTGCCAGCAGTTTGGGGGGGGGATCTAATGAGCAGTTCTTC

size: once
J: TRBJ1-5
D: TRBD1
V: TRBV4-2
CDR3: CASSLKIETGGRSLNQPQHF
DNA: TGTGCCAGCAGCCTAAAGATCGAGACAGGGGGCCGATCTTTAAATCAGCCCCAGCATTTT

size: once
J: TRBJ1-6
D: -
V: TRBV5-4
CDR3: CASRGGLFNSPLHF
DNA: TGTGCCAGCCGTGGCGGGCTATTTAATTCACCCCTCCACTTT

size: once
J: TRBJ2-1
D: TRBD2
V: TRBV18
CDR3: CASSPPGRRGERNEQFF
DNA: TGTGCCAGCTCACCACCGGGTAGGCGGGGGGAAAGGAATGAGCAGTTCTTC

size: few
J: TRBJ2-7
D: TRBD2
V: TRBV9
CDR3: CASSVAPRGVYEQYF
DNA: TGTGCCAGCAGCGTAGCTCCGCGGGGGGTCTACGAGCAGTACTTC

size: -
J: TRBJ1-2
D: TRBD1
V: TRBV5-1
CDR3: CASSVTGTAYGYTF
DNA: TGCGCCAGCAGCGTAACCGGGACAGCTTATGGCTACACCTTC

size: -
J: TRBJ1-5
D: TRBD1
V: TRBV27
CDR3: CASSLGRGQPQHF
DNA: TGTGCCAGCAGTTTGGGCAGGGGGCAACCCCAGCATTTT

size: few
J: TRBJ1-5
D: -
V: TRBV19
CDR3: CASSLARHLGNQPQHF
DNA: TGTGCCAGTAGTCTAGCTCGACATCTCGGCAATCAGCCCCAGCATTTT

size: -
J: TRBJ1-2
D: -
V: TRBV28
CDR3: CASSRPGVTYGYTF
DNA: TGTGCCAGCAGTCGCCCGGGGGTAACCTATGGCTACACCTTC

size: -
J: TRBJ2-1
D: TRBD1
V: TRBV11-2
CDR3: CASSHPMTGARGNEQFF
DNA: TGTGCCAGCAGCCATCCGATGACAGGGGCGAGGGGCAATGAGCAGTTCTTC

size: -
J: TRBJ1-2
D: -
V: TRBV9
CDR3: CASSGRTLNYGYTF
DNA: TGTGCCAGCAGCGGGAGAACCCTCAACTATGGCTACACCTTC

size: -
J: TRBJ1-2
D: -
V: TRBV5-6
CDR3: CASSLSLQGAIYGYTF
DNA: TGTGCCAGCAGCCTGAGTCTGCAGGGCGCAATTTATGGCTACACCTTC

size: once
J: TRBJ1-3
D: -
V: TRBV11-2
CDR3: CASSFADIGNTIYF
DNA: TGTGCCAGCAGCTTCGCGGACATTGGAAACACCATATATTTT